This TCR beta chain was obtained from a study of T cells in Graves' hyperthyroidism and ophthalmopathy (dated by TCRdb to between 2018 and 2021). The study in broad terms: Peripheral blood was sampled at the time of initial diagnosis, prior to any treatment. TCR V-J signatures able to tell the groups apart were searched for in a discovery cohort of approximately 95 patients, of whom over 40 had Graves' ophthalmopathy and about 60 had stable Graves' hyperthyroidism. Prospective prediction of ophthalmopathy was tested in an independent validation cohort of approximately 19 hyperthyroidism patients and some 17 patients who later progressed to ophthalmopathy. The roughly 90 discovery patients were divided at random into training and test sets in a 7:3 ratio. In addition, the study compared T-cell repertoires in thyroid tissue and in blood from a handful of Graves' hyperthyroidism patients. After blood sampling, hyperthyroidism patients were treated with methimazole at a starting dose of 30 mg daily, and ophthalmopathy patients were treated with high-dose intravenous methylprednisolone. The paper describes TCR Vbeta CDR3 sequencing of 135 peripheral blood samples, made up of about 40 ophthalmopathy patients, roughly 80 hyperthyroidism patients and 17 progressor patients. Results the study describes overall, beyond this receptor: A 13 V-J signature model separated ophthalmopathy from stable hyperthyroidism, with around 91% sensitivity and 81.08% specificity in cross-validation and 80%/75% in testing. Most expanded thyroid clonotypes (frequency above 0.001) were also found in blood, which suggests that blood repertoires may mirror thyroid immune responses. In validation, the model predicted progression to ophthalmopathy with over 65% sensitivity and approximately 72% specificity, a median of approximately 6.7 months before onset. No statistical method was used to set the sample size in advance, and investigators knew the group allocation.

Moderately to severely active disease, a Clinical Activity Score of at least 3, a NOSPECS grade of at least 4, and a duration under 3 months were present in ophthalmopathy patients. Any patient with an uncontrolled infection, another autoimmune disease, pregnancy or lactation was excluded. Diagnoses were established on the basis of clinical symptoms, serum thyroxine and TRAb, thyroid ultrasound, and orbital computed tomography. PBMCs were separated from roughly 10 ml of fresh peripheral blood using Ficoll-Paque density gradient centrifugation. Total RNA was extracted with Trizol reagent, and quality was checked on an Agilent 2100 Bioanalyzer. V sheds 1 base and J sheds 5 bases, leaving 8 bases between their ends. CDR3 length: 14 amino acids, cysteine to phenylalanine. Left in the record is the CDR3 DNA by itself, 42 bases read in frame from the first base. The germline V gene encodes CDR1 SGHTA and CDR2 FQGTGA.

This clonotype was seen a handful of times. Its antigen specificity is not known. No base quality information exists; no much larger clone differs at one position. The TCR beta CDR3 regions were amplified from the RNA transcripts. The TCR CDR3 was subjected to a first round of RT-PCR using the HTBI primer set and the Qiagen OneStep RT-PCR kit. Libraries were constructed in a second round of multiplex PCR, after which size selection and purification were carried out. Paired-end sequencing of the libraries was performed with 100 bp reads on an Illumina HiSeq2000. Per the authors' processing: SOAPnuke was used to process the raw data, throwing out any read that contained adapters or uncalled bases, had a mean Phred below 15, or lacked an exact constant-primer or identifier match. High-quality paired reads were merged using COPE v1.2.5, and each unique nucleotide sequence was defined as a clonotype. Clonotypes were aligned to IMGT TRBV, TRBD and TRBJ reference segments using MiTCR v1.1. The analysis included only V-J combinations with a frequency above 0.0001, which together covered 99% to 99.2% of the repertoires. A TCS score was defined as the ratio between F50 (clonal expansion) and ExV (chaos), using BLOSUM62-based TCRdist between CDR3 peptides within each V-J. Welch's t-statistics and random forest reduced around 550 V-J features to 10 to 15, which were used in a naive Bayes classifier (R e1071). The public reads were quality trimmed at Q25 with fastp and then assembled into clones with MiXCR by TCRdb, keeping productive beta chains. Each entry merges the rows of one CDR3 protein and shows their most common DNA and genes. TCRdb assigned the V and J calls; the authors' analysis was not used. The sample has over 400,000 distinct CDR3 sequences on record, about 20% of them singletons. Of the sample, about 49% is held by the ten largest clones.

The TCR sequence derives from a woman between 70 and 85 years old with Graves' ophthalmopathy. The rearranged segments are TRBV7-3 and TRBJ2-2; the D gene is unclear. Sequenced input: blood. The bases read TGTGCCAGCAGCTTAAAAGGGCGGACCGGGGAGCTGTTTTTT. Translated, it reads CASSLKGRTGELFF.